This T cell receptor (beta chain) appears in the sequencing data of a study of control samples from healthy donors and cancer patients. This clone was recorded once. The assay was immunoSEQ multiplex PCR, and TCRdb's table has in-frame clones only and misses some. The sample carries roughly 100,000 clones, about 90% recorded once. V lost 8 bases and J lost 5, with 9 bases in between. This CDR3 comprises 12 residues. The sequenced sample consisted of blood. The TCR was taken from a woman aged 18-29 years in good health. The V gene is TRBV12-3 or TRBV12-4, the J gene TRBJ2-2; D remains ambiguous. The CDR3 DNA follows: TGTGCCAGCGACGGGTTGACCGGGGAGCTGTTTTTT. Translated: CASDGLTGELFF.